One and the same sample provided the 25 T cell receptor beta chains below, sequenced in a study of type 1 and type 2 diabetes patients. Genomic DNA was the PCR template. The TCR beta CDR3 region was amplified using 30 forward and 13 reverse primers. TCRdb analysed the multiplex PCR reads with MiXCR anew, one entry per CDR3 protein. The sample carries fewer than 300,000 distinct CDR3 sequences, 45% to 60% recorded once. The sequenced sample consisted of peripheral blood mononuclear cells (PBMCs). These receptors all stem from a man between 18 and 29 years old with type 2 diabetes.

On this clonotype: An end of the junction differs from the germline gene, which may be a read error. The chain employs TRBV5-1 and TRBJ2-1, with D perhaps matching TRBD2 (6 bases). Germline loops: CDR1 SGHRS, CDR2 YFSETQ. This CDR3 comprises 14 residues. The CDR3 loop is CAGSSISSVDEQFF. CDR3 DNA: TGCGCCGGCAGCTCGATATCTAGCGTCGATGAGCAGTTCTTC. The full variable domain, rest sourced from reference TRBV5-1 and TRBJ2-1, is KAGVTQTPRYLIKTRGQQVTLSCSPISGHRSVSWYQQTPGQGLQFLFEYFSETQRNKGNFPGRFSGRQFSNSRSEMNVSTLELGDSALYLCAGSSISSVDEQFFGPGTRLTVL.

V and J are TRBV15 and TRBJ1-2; D may be TRBD1 (6 bases). With 5 bases removed from V and 4 bases from J, the gap between germline ends came to 14 bases. CDR1 and CDR2 from the germline V gene are LNHNV and YYDKDF (reference sequence). This CDR3 region has 14 residues. The CDR3 coding sequence is TGTGCCACCAGCGGAAACAGGGATGGCTATGGCTACACCTTC. Translated: CATSGNRDGYGYTF.

The chain joins TRBV10-2 to TRBJ2-7; 9 bases agree with TRBD2. The CDR3 covers 13 residues. Per germline, CDR1 WSHSY and CDR2 SAAADI. J was trimmed by 12 bases and V by 3 bases; bases with no gene match: 9. The CDR3 reads CASSEFLAGTRYF. The CDR3 nucleotides are TGCGCCAGCAGTGAATTTCTAGCGGGAACGAGGTACTTC.

This clonotype was observed a single time. CDR3 sequence (DNA): TGTGCCAGCCGGGACAGGGTTTTGGGTGGCTACACCTTC. It yields the protein CASRDRVLGGYTF. The rearrangement uses TRBV7-8 and TRBJ1-2; 9 bases map to TRBD1. Germline CDR1 SGHVS, CDR2 FQNEAQ. V lost 8 bases and J lost 7; bases outside the gene matches: 8. The CDR3 loop spans 13 amino acids. Looking up the rest from reference TRBV7-8 and TRBJ1-2 gives the full variable domain: GAGVSQSPRYKVAKRGQDVALRCDPISGHVSLFWYQQALGQGPEFLTYFQNEAQLDKSGLPSDRFFAERPEGSVSTLKIQRTQQEDSAVYLCASRDRVLGGYTFGSGTRLTVV.

The chain couples TRBV20-1 to TRBJ2-7, with D perhaps matching TRBD1 or TRBD2 (5 bases each). In germline, CDR1 is DFQATT, CDR2 SNEGSKA (reference sequence). The CDR3 totals 15 residues. V lost 4 bases to trimming and J lost 6 bases, with 22 bases between them. CDR3 nucleotides: TGCAGTGCTACGGGGACGGACCTCACTCGTTCCGAGCAGTACTTC. Protein: CSATGTDLTRSEQYF.

The chain is built from TRBV20-1 and TRBJ2-7, with TRBD2 identical over 7 bases. J was trimmed by 6 bases and V by 7 bases; bases with no gene match: 15. Per the germline V gene, CDR1 is DFQATT and CDR2 is SNEGSKA (reference sequence). This CDR3 is built from 14 residues. For the CDR3, the DNA is TGCAGTGAAAGGCGTTCCAGCGGGGCCGGCGAGCAGTACTTC. It translates to CSERRSSGAGEQYF.

This clonotype is a singleton in its sample. The rearrangement joins TRBV7-3 to TRBJ2-7; no clear D gene. Trimming took off 5 bases at V and 4 bases at J, with 12 bases between the two ends. Germline V gives CDR1 SGHTA, CDR2 FQGTGA. The CDR3 contains 13 residues. The CDR3 coding sequence is TGTGCCAGCAGCGTAGGTGATCTGTACGAGCAGTACTTC. It specifies CASSVGDLYEQYF.

This chain connects TRBV6-5 to TRBJ2-7; 9 positions agree with TRBD1. CDR1 is MNHEY, CDR2 SVGAGI, per germline. The CDR3 consists of 15 residues. V lost 2 bases, J lost 2 bases, and 4 bases stayed unmatched. CDR3 sequence reads: CASSYGTGLPYEQYF. CDR3 bases: TGTGCCAGCAGTTACGGGACAGGGCTACCCTACGAGCAGTACTTC.

In its sample, this clonotype was seen a few times. V is TRBV19 and J is TRBJ1-5, with D perhaps matching TRBD1 (5 bases). CDR1 is LNHDA and CDR2 is SQIVND in the germline V gene (reference sequence). V was shortened by 6 bases and J by 6 bases, with 24 bases between the two germline ends. This CDR3 comprises 17 residues. The CDR3 DNA reads TGTGCCAGTAGAGATGTTGGGGGATGGGAACTCGGTCAGCCCCAGCATTTT. Protein: CASRDVGGWELGQPQHF.

The J gene is TRBJ2-7, the V gene TRBV2; 7 nucleotides line up with TRBD1. Germline CDR1 reads SNHLY; CDR2 reads FYNNEI. This CDR3 region has 13 residues. The V and J ends lost 8 bases and 3 bases, in that order; junction bases with no gene match: 7. The CDR3 DNA follows: TGTGCCAGCCGACAGGGAGTCGACTACGAGCAGTACTTC. Translating gives CASRQGVDYEQYF.

The chain has TRBV19 and TRBJ2-2; 9 bases match TRBD2. The CDR3 loop spans 15 amino acids. Germline CDR1 and CDR2: LNHDA and SQIVND (reference sequence). The trim removed 6 bases at V and 5 bases at J, leaving 7 bases unmatched. CDR3 nucleotide sequence: TGTGCCAGTAGCTCGGCGGGGGGGCCGACCGGGGAGCTGTTTTTT. Protein: CASSSAGGPTGELFF.

The chain combines TRBV12-3 or TRBV12-4 with TRBJ2-3; 15 bases agree with TRBD2. The CDR3 has 17 amino acids. Unmatched junction bases numbered 8, after V lost 5 bases and J lost 5 bases. CDR3 residues: CASSEGTSGRIGDTQYF. The CDR3 DNA follows: TGTGCCAGCAGTGAGGGGACTAGCGGGAGGATCGGAGATACGCAGTATTTT.

The J gene is TRBJ1-4, the V gene TRBV6-1; the D is unclear. CDR1 is MNHNS, CDR2 SASEGT, per germline. V lost 4 bases and J 2 bases, leaving 11 bases between the germline ends. The CDR3 extends over 15 amino acids. The CDR3 loop reads CASSVLSDTNEKLFF. CDR3 nucleotide sequence: TGTGCCAGCAGTGTCCTAAGCGACACTAATGAAAAACTGTTTTTT.

This clonotype was counted many times. An end of the junction differs from the germline gene, which may be a read error. The chain joins TRBV2 to TRBJ2-1, with D unresolved. The CDR3 is made up of 15 amino acids. In germline, CDR1 is SNHLY, CDR2 FYNNEI. The CDR3 DNA sequence: TGTGCCAGCAGGGAGACTGTTGGCCCCTACAATGAGCAGTTCTTT. This gives the protein CASRETVGPYNEQFF.

This clonotype was observed a few times. J is TRBJ2-3 and V is TRBV7-2; no firm D call. The CDR3 extends over 13 amino acids. Trimming took off 4 bases at V and 1 base at J, with 6 bases between the two ends. In germline, CDR1 is SGHTA, CDR2 FQGNSA. CDR3 DNA: TGTGCCAGCAGCTCACTCGGCACAGATACGCAGTATTTT. Translating gives CASSSLGTDTQYF.

The chain couples TRBV6-5 to TRBJ1-1, with D hard to call. V was trimmed by 6 bases and J by 3 bases, leaving 11 bases between them. The CDR3 is 13 amino acids. Germline V lookup: CDR1 MNHEY, CDR2 SVGAGI. The CDR3 protein is CASRPVLYTEAFF. The CDR3 nucleotides are TGTGCCAGCAGGCCAGTCCTATACACTGAAGCTTTCTTT.

The chain has TRBV7-7 and TRBJ1-1; TRBD1 is a possible D gene (5 bases). From germline, CDR1 is SSHAT and CDR2 FNYEAQ (reference sequence). The CDR3 extends over 14 amino acids. With 5 bases removed from V and 4 bases from J, the gap between germline ends came to 14 bases. The CDR3 reads CASSPERGSTEAFF. The CDR3 DNA reads TGTGCCAGCAGCCCGGAACGGGGGAGCACTGAAGCTTTCTTT. Full variable domain (missing parts from reference TRBV7-7 and TRBJ1-1): GAGVSQSPRYKVTKRGQDVTLRCDPISSHATLYWYQQALGQGPEFLTYFNYEAQPDKSGLPSDRFSAERPEGSISTLTIQRTEQRDSAMYRCASSPERGSTEAFFGQGTRLTVV.

In this sample, this clonotype turned up a few times. V is TRBV4-2 and J is TRBJ2-7; 10 positions agree with TRBD2. The CDR3 is made up of 16 amino acids. CDR1 LGHNA and CDR2 YNFKEQ come from the germline V gene. V lost 3 bases to trimming and J lost 2 bases; unmatched junction nucleotides: 7. The CDR3 region is CASSQRAGGPTYEQYF. CDR3 DNA sequence: TGTGCCAGCAGCCAGAGAGCGGGAGGGCCCACCTACGAGCAGTACTTC.

This clonotype was picked up a small number of times. V is TRBV19 and J is TRBJ2-1; D is undetermined. With 7 bases removed from V and 0 bases from J, the gap between germline ends came to 10 bases. CDR3 length equals 14 residues. Germline V gene lookup returns CDR1 LNHDA and CDR2 SQIVND (reference sequence). The CDR3 DNA follows: TGTGCCAGTATCTTGCTCCACTCCTACAATGAGCAGTTCTTC. This encodes CASILLHSYNEQFF. The variable domain in full, completed from reference TRBV19 and TRBJ2-1, reads DGGITQSPKYLFRKEGQNVTLSCEQNLNHDAMYWYRQDPGQGLRLIYYSQIVNDFQKGDIAEGYSVSREKKESFPLTVTSAQKNPTAFYLCASILLHSYNEQFFGPGTRLTVL.

The chain employs TRBV9 and TRBJ1-5; D is unresolved. The V end lost 4 bases, the J end lost 3 bases, and 11 bases lay between the germline ends. Germline CDR1 reads SGDLS; CDR2 reads YYNGEE. The CDR3 is made up of 14 amino acids. In DNA form, the CDR3 reads TGTGCCAGCAGCTCCAGTAGGAACAATCAGCCCCAGCATTTT. As protein: CASSSSRNNQPQHF.

The table lists this clonotype with a few counts. The chain recombines TRBV7-8 with TRBJ2-5, with 7 bases that match TRBD1. The CDR3 is 16 amino acids. V dropped 5 bases and J dropped 4; count of bases not matched to a gene: 13. Germline-derived CDR1 and CDR2 are SGHVS and FQNEAQ. The CDR3 loop reads CASSLEGASLGETQYF. In nucleotides, the CDR3 is TGTGCCAGCAGCCTAGAGGGGGCTAGCTTGGGAGAGACCCAGTACTTC.

CDR3 sequence reads: CASPTLYQETQYF. CDR3 in DNA: TGTGCCAGCCCTACCCTCTACCAAGAGACCCAGTACTTC. The chain carries TRBV27 and TRBJ2-7, with D uncertain. The J call may be mistaken, given a closer DNA end match to TRBJ2-5. The germline gives CDR1 MNHEY, CDR2 SMNVEV (reference sequence). The CDR3 has 13 amino acids.

This chain uses TRBV12-3 or TRBV12-4 with TRBJ2-7; no clear D gene. V lost 7 bases to trimming and J lost 5 bases, with 12 bases between them. The CDR3 runs to 12 residues. The CDR3 protein is CASTNGWDEQYF. CDR3 nucleotide sequence: TGTGCCAGCACTAATGGGTGGGACGAGCAGTACTTC.

The rearrangement links TRBV19 to TRBJ2-7; 11 positions agree with TRBD2. The J segment lost 3 bases and the V segment lost 6 bases, leaving 13 bases of the junction unmatched. Looked up from germline, CDR1 is LNHDA and CDR2 is SQIVND (reference sequence). The CDR3 has 17 amino acids. The CDR3 DNA follows: TGTGCCAGTAGCCACCCCTCCCTGACTAGCGGGATCTACGAGCAGTACTTC. The encoded protein is CASSHPSLTSGIYEQYF.

This clonotype was seen ten or more times. J is TRBJ2-5 and V is TRBV7-8; maybe TRBD2 (7 bases). The CDR3 is made up of 15 amino acids. Trimming left V 1 base short and J 4 bases short, with 13 bases between. From germline, CDR1 is SGHVS and CDR2 FQNEAQ. DNA of the CDR3: TGTGCCAGCAGCTTAGAGGCAGGGGAGGGAGAGACCCAGTACTTC. This gives the protein CASSLEAGEGETQYF.